This T cell receptor beta chain is from a study of blood T cell repertoires in COVID-19. Study summary: Sample material is recorded as cDNA or gDNA derived from T cells, B-cell-depleted T cells, or PBMCs.

CDR3 length equals 12 residues. Trimming removed 2 bases at V and 4 bases at J, with 9 bases between. The germline gives CDR1 SQVTM, CDR2 ANQGSEA. Measured with immunoSEQ multiplex PCR; TCRdb has only the in-frame clones, and not every one. The sample lists around 310,000 clones; approximately 90% were seen once. The cohort comprised adults aged about 18 to 100 years residing in 20 to 25 US areas. Each participant's cohort was designated according to participant-reported clinical history. The recovered donors of Cohort 3 showed two negative PCRs, clearance, or symptom resolution. The source material was PBMCs or T cells enriched from blood (not recorded which). This receptor was identified in a woman aged 40-49 years who had recovered from COVID-19. V and J are TRBV29-1 and TRBJ2-7, with TRBD1 as a possible D gene (6 bases). The CDR3 loop is CSVESQGYEQYF. CDR3 DNA: TGCAGCGTTGAATCACAGGGTTACGAGCAGTACTTC.